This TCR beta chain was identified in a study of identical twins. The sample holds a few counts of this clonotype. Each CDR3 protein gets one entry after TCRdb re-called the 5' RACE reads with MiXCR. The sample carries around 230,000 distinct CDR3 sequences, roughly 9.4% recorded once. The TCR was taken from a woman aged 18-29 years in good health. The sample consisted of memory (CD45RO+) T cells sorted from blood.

The CDR3 DNA follows: TGCAGCGCAAGGACAACGTATAATTCACCCCTCCACTTT. Protein sequence: CSARTTYNSPLHF. The V gene is TRBV29-1, the J gene TRBJ1-6, with D possibly being TRBD1 (5 bases). V gave up 7 bases and J gave up 4 bases, with 11 bases separating them. The CDR3 spans 13 residues. Looked up from germline, CDR1 is SQVTM and CDR2 is ANQGSEA.